Listed below are T cell receptor beta chains from one sample, sequenced in a study of OX40 agonist ivuxolimab in advanced cancers. Sequencing was performed with immunoSEQ multiplex PCR; in TCRdb, only in-frame clones are kept and a portion is missing. The repertoire holds under 20,000 clones, with roughly 90% as singletons. The sample was CD4+ or CD8+ T cells sorted from blood, taken in a trial of the OX40 agonist ivuxolimab. The receptor set was obtained from an adult with an advanced solid tumor such as melanoma, head and neck, liver or kidney cancer. Both conserved end residues are part of each CDR3. The order of the fields is CDR3 protein, V gene, J gene, clone size. Some rows have no size entry. The others give once, few or many, or a class for an expanded clone.

CDR3 protein: CASSVAQGAPPGELFF; V gene: TRBV9; J gene: TRBJ2-2; clone size: NA
CDR3 protein: CASSQGTSGLGQYF; V gene: TRBV6-6; J gene: TRBJ2-7; clone size: NA
CDR3 protein: CASSLTPAGELFF; V gene: TRBV7-3; J gene: TRBJ2-2; clone size: NA
CDR3 protein: CASSLGQGPNYGYTF; V gene: TRBV13; J gene: TRBJ1-2; clone size: NA
CDR3 protein: CSVSHAGPQTEAFF; V gene: TRBV29-1; J gene: TRBJ1-1; clone size: NA
CDR3 protein: CATSRDKGYEQYF; V gene: TRBV15; J gene: TRBJ2-7; clone size: NA
CDR3 protein: CASSYSDPTSNYGYTF; V gene: TRBV6-5; J gene: TRBJ1-2; clone size: NA
CDR3 protein: CASSQAPTSGTDTQYF; V gene: TRBV4-2; J gene: TRBJ2-3; clone size: once
CDR3 protein: CASSEGSGTSLLSSYEQYF; V gene: TRBV2; J gene: TRBJ2-7; clone size: NA
CDR3 protein: CASSFQLAGGRDTQYF; V gene: TRBV7-2; J gene: TRBJ2-3; clone size: few
CDR3 protein: CASSGGRYNEQFF; V gene: TRBV2; J gene: TRBJ2-1; clone size: NA
CDR3 protein: CASSVEGVGAFF; V gene: TRBV6-6; J gene: TRBJ1-1; clone size: NA
CDR3 protein: CASSLVTDGYTF; V gene: TRBV5-4; J gene: TRBJ1-2; clone size: NA
CDR3 protein: CASTRSGVNTGELFF; V gene: TRBV19; J gene: TRBJ2-2; clone size: NA
CDR3 protein: CASSLRGQLRTDTQYF; V gene: TRBV7-9; J gene: TRBJ2-3; clone size: few
CDR3 protein: CASASRDTQYF; V gene: TRBV9; J gene: TRBJ2-3; clone size: once
CDR3 protein: CASSDRGPYGYTF; V gene: TRBV2; J gene: TRBJ1-2; clone size: NA
CDR3 protein: CASSLMRHTGELFF; V gene: TRBV7-2; J gene: TRBJ2-2; clone size: NA
CDR3 protein: CASSPGYGSGAYEQYF; V gene: TRBV5-1; J gene: TRBJ2-7; clone size: NA
CDR3 protein: CASTLQGTSGVNEQFF; V gene: TRBV9; J gene: TRBJ2-1; clone size: NA
CDR3 protein: CASRRTAGGLTGELFF; V gene: TRBV27; J gene: TRBJ2-2; clone size: NA
CDR3 protein: CASSLNGYPEQYF; V gene: TRBV6-6; J gene: TRBJ2-7; clone size: NA
CDR3 protein: CASSETENTEAFF; V gene: TRBV6-4; J gene: TRBJ1-1; clone size: NA
CDR3 protein: CASSFGGGAEAQYF; V gene: TRBV5-1; J gene: TRBJ2-5; clone size: NA
CDR3 protein: CASSLGTGELFF; V gene: TRBV11-2; J gene: TRBJ2-2; clone size: NA
CDR3 protein: CASSQGALSSYEQYF; V gene: TRBV4-1; J gene: TRBJ2-7; clone size: NA
CDR3 protein: CASSFPFRELFF; V gene: TRBV7-2; J gene: TRBJ2-2; clone size: NA
CDR3 protein: CASSLAPTGVVPYEQYF; V gene: TRBV5-1; J gene: TRBJ2-7; clone size: NA
CDR3 protein: CASSESLNQPQHF; V gene: TRBV27; J gene: TRBJ1-5; clone size: NA
CDR3 protein: CASSLPLGGGTNEQFF; V gene: TRBV27; J gene: TRBJ2-1; clone size: NA
CDR3 protein: CASSVTSGSTDTQYF; V gene: TRBV11-3; J gene: TRBJ2-3; clone size: NA
CDR3 protein: CASSRTPGQGFVLGTEAFF; V gene: TRBV5-8; J gene: TRBJ1-1; clone size: NA
CDR3 protein: CAIRGTGAGLGEQYF; V gene: TRBV10-3; J gene: TRBJ2-7; clone size: NA
CDR3 protein: CASSYGTSGWGYNEQFF; V gene: TRBV5-1; J gene: TRBJ2-1; clone size: NA
CDR3 protein: CASSEGLAKNIQYF; V gene: TRBV6-6; J gene: TRBJ2-4; clone size: once
CDR3 protein: CASQDGAGYPDTQYF; V gene: TRBV19; J gene: TRBJ2-3; clone size: NA
CDR3 protein: CASSAGGGTEAFF; V gene: TRBV18; J gene: TRBJ1-1; clone size: NA
CDR3 protein: CASSVAGTGPSYEQYF; V gene: TRBV7-2; J gene: TRBJ2-7; clone size: NA
CDR3 protein: CASSGGQGNNSPLHF; V gene: TRBV9; J gene: TRBJ1-6; clone size: NA
CDR3 protein: CASSIRRGRPEAFF; V gene: TRBV19; J gene: TRBJ1-1; clone size: few
CDR3 protein: CASSVGLAGFYEQYF; V gene: TRBV5-1; J gene: TRBJ2-7; clone size: NA
CDR3 protein: CASSIGKTGGHGELFF; V gene: TRBV19; J gene: TRBJ2-2; clone size: NA
CDR3 protein: CASREDKGPNQPQHF; V gene: TRBV6-6; J gene: TRBJ1-5; clone size: NA
CDR3 protein: CASAVVGGETQYF; V gene: TRBV6-6; J gene: TRBJ2-5; clone size: NA
CDR3 protein: CASTTGANYGYTF; V gene: TRBV6-5; J gene: TRBJ1-2; clone size: NA
CDR3 protein: CASSVQFLNEKLFF; V gene: TRBV9; J gene: TRBJ1-4; clone size: NA
CDR3 protein: CASSQELAGPTQYF; V gene: TRBV4-3; J gene: TRBJ2-3; clone size: NA
CDR3 protein: CASSLPGRTDTQYF; V gene: TRBV5-1; J gene: TRBJ2-3; clone size: few
CDR3 protein: CASSATGTGNTIYF; V gene: TRBV19; J gene: TRBJ1-3; clone size: NA
CDR3 protein: CASSPQGLVSHEQYF; V gene: TRBV5-1; J gene: TRBJ2-7; clone size: NA
CDR3 protein: CASSLGGVVNEAFF; V gene: TRBV7-9; J gene: TRBJ1-1; clone size: NA
CDR3 protein: CASSYTTSGTDTQYF; V gene: TRBV14; J gene: TRBJ2-3; clone size: NA
CDR3 protein: CASSVGDNTEAFF; V gene: TRBV9; J gene: TRBJ1-1; clone size: few